Sequencing of this TCR beta chain was carried out in a study of patients and donors after allogeneic stem cell transplantation. TCRdb used MiXCR to reprocess the RT-PCR reads, holding one entry per CDR3 protein. The profile covers some 960,000 distinct CDR3 sequences, with about a sixth appearing a single time and 5% to 6.5% taken by the ten largest. J was trimmed by 8 bases and V by 6 bases; bases with no gene match: 13. Per germline, CDR1 SGHNT and CDR2 YENEEA. This CDR3 contains 15 residues. The TCR comes from a human donor who was either an allogeneic HSCT recipient or a stem cell or donor lymphocyte infusion donor (not recorded which). It is not recorded whose cells these are; they may come from a transplant donor. Specimen: blood, either unsorted or a sorted T cell fraction (not recorded which). The gene calls are TRBV11-3 and TRBJ2-1, with 7 bases aligning to TRBD2. The CDR3 region has the DNA TGTGCCAGCAGTTCCGGGACTAAAGCGCTGGATGAGCAGTTCTTC. Translating gives CASSSGTKALDEQFF.